This T cell receptor (beta chain) was retrieved from a study of T cell changes during pregnancy in multiple sclerosis. CDR3 length: 16 amino acids. Germline CDR1 SGDLS, CDR2 YYNGEE. V lost 0 bases, J lost 5 bases, and 14 bases lay in between. Measured with immunoSEQ multiplex PCR; TCRdb has only the in-frame clones, and not every one. The sample includes about 70,000 clones, more than 80% of them seen just once. This specimen consisted of peripheral blood, obtained in the third trimester of pregnancy. V gene TRBV9 combines with J gene TRBJ1-4; D might be TRBD1 (5 bases). The sequence came from a female donor with multiple sclerosis, enrolled in a pregnancy study. This chain's CDR3 is CASSVGDSAGNEKLFF. The CDR3 nucleotides are TGTGCCAGCAGCGTAGGGGACTCAGCTGGGAATGAAAAACTGTTTTTT.